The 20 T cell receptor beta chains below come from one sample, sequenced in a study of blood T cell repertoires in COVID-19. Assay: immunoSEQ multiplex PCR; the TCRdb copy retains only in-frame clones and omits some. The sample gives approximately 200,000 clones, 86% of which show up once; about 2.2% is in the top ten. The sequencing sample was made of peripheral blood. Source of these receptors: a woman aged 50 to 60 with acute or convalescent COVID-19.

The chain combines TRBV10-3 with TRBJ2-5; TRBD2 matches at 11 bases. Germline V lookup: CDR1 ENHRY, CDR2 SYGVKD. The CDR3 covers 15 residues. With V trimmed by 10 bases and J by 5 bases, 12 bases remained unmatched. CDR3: CATRQGTSGAETQYF. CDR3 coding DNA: TGTGCCACCCGCCAAGGGACTAGCGGTGCGGAGACCCAGTACTTC.

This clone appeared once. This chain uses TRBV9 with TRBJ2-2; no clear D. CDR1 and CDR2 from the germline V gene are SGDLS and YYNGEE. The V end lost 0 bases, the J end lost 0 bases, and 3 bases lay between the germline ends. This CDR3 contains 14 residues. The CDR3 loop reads CASSVGPNTGELFF. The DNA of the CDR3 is TGTGCCAGCAGCGTAGGGCCGAACACCGGGGAGCTGTTTTTT. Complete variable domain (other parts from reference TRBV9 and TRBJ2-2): DSGVTQTPKHLITATGQRVTLRCSPRSGDLSVYWYQQSLDQGLQFLIQYYNGEERAKGNILERFSAQQFPDLHSELNLSSLELGDSALYFCASSVGPNTGELFFGEGSRLTVL.

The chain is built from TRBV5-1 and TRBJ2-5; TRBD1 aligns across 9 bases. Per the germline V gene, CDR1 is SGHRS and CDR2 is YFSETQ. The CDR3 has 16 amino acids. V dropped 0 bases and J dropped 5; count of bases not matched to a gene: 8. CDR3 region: CASSLAGTGPWETQYF. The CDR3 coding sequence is TGCGCCAGCAGCTTGGCCGGGACAGGGCCCTGGGAGACCCAGTACTTC.

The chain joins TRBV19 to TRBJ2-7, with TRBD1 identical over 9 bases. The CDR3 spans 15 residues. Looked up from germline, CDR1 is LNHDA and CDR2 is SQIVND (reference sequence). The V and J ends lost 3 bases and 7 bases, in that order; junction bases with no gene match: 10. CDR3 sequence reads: CASSIGDRGVGEQYF. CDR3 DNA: TGTGCCAGTAGTATCGGCGACAGGGGGGTCGGGGAGCAGTACTTC.

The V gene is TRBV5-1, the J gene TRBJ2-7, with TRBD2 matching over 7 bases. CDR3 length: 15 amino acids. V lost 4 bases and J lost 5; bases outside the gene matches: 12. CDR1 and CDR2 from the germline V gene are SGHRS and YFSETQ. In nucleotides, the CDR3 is TGCGCCAGCAGCCTTAACGGCGGGAGTGGGAACGAGCAGTACTTC. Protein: CASSLNGGSGNEQYF.

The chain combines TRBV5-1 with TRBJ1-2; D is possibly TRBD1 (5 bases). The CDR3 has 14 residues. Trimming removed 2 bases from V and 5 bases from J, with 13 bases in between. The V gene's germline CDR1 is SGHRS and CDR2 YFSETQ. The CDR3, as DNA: TGCGCCAGCAGCTTATATCCTCAGGGTTATGGCTACACCTTC. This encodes CASSLYPQGYGYTF. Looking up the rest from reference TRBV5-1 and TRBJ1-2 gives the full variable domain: KAGVTQTPRYLIKTRGQQVTLSCSPISGHRSVSWYQQTPGQGLQFLFEYFSETQRNKGNFPGRFSGRQFSNSRSEMNVSTLELGDSALYLCASSLYPQGYGYTFGSGTRLTVV.

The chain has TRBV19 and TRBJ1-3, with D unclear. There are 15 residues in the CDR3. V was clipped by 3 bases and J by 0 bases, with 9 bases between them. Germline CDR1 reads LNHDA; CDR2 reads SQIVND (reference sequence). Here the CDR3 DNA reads TGTGCCAGTAGTATTCGACGGGACTCTGGAAACACCATATATTTT. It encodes CASSIRRDSGNTIYF.

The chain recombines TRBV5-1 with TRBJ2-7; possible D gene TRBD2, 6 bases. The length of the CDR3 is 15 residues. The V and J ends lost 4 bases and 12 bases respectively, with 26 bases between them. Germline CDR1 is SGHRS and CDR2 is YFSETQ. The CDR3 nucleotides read TGCGCCAGCAGCCCGGCGGGCGGGACGGCGATTTTGTGGTACTTC. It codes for CASSPAGGTAILWYF.

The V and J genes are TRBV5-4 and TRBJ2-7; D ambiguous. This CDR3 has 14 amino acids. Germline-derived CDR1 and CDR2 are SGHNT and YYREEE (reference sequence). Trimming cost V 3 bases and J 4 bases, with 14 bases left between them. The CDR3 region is CASSSNYLKYEQYF. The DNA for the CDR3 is TGTGCCAGCAGCTCCAACTACCTAAAATACGAGCAGTACTTC.

CDR3 sequence (DNA): TGTGCCAGCAGCCCGGCCGGGGGCAATGAGCAGTTCTTC. This translates into CASSPAGGNEQFF. V and J are TRBV11-3 and TRBJ2-1, with TRBD2 as a possible D gene (6 bases). The length of the CDR3 is 13 residues. CDR1 SGHNT and CDR2 YENEEA come from the germline V gene. V lost 5 bases, J lost 6 bases, and 11 bases lay in between. Filled out from reference TRBV11-3 and TRBJ2-1, the complete variable domain reads EAGVVQSPRYKIIEKKQPVAFWCNPISGHNTLYWYLQNLGQGPELLIRYENEEAVDDSQLPKDRFSAERLKGVDSTLKIQPAELGDSAVYLCASSPAGGNEQFFGPGTRLTVL.

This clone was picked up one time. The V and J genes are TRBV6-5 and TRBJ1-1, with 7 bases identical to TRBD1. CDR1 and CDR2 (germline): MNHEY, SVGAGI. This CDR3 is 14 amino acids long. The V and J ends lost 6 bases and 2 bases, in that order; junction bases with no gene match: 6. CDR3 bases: TGTGCCAGCAGCCGGACAGGCCTAAACACTGAAGCTTTCTTT. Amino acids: CASSRTGLNTEAFF.

DNA of the CDR3: TGTGCCAGCAGTTACTCTATCCTAGCGGGGGGTTACAATGAGCAGTTCTTC. It is translated as CASSYSILAGGYNEQFF. The chain couples TRBV6-2 or TRBV6-3 to TRBJ2-1; 11 bases fit TRBD2. The germline gives CDR1 MNHEY, CDR2 SVGEGT. With 0 bases clipped from V and 4 bases from J, the junction kept 5 bases outside the gene matches. The CDR3 is 17 residues long.

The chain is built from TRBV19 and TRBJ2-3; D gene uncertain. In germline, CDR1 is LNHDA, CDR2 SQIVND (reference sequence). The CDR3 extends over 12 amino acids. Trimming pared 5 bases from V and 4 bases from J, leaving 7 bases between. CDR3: CASSPSADTQYF. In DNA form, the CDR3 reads TGTGCCAGTAGTCCGAGCGCAGATACGCAGTATTTT.

CDR3 residues: CASSPAGDRASYNEQFF. CDR3 nucleotides: TGTGCCAGCAGCCCCGCCGGGGACAGGGCTTCCTACAATGAGCAGTTCTTC. This chain links TRBV7-2 with TRBJ2-1; TRBD1 matches at 9 bases. The CDR3 contains 17 residues. Per the germline V gene, CDR1 is SGHTA and CDR2 is FQGNSA. With V trimmed by 5 bases and J by 1 base, 9 bases remained unmatched.

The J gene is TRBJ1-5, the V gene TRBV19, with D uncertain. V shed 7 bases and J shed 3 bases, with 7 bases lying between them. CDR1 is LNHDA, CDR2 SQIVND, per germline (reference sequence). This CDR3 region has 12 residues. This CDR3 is CASNGYNQPQHF. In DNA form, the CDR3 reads TGTGCCAGTAACGGGTACAATCAGCCCCAGCATTTT.

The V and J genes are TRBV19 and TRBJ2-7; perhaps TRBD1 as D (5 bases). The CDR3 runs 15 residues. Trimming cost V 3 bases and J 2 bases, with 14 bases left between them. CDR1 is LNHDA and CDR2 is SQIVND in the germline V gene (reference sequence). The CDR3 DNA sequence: TGTGCCAGTAGTATTGGTACAGGAAACCCCTACGAGCAGTACTTC. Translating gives CASSIGTGNPYEQYF.

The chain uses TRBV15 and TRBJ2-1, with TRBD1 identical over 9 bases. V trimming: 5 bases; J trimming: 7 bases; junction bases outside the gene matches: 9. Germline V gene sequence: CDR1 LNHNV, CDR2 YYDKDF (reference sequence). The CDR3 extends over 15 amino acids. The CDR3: CATSRAGTGNNEQFF. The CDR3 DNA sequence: TGTGCCACCAGCCGAGCCGGGACAGGGAATAATGAGCAGTTCTTC.

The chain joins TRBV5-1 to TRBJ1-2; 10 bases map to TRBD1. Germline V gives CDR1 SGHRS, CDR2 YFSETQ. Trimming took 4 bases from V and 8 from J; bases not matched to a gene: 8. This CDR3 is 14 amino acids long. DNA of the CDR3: TGCGCCAGCAGCCTTGTAGGGACAGGGGCCGGCTACACCTTC. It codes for CASSLVGTGAGYTF.

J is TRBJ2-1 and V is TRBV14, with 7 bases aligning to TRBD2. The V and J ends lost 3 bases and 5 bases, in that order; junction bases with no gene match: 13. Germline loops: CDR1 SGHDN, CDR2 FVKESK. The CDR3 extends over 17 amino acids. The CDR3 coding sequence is TGTGCCAGCAGCCATTGGGGTGGGGCGGGAGTCGACAATGAGCAGTTCTTC. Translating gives CASSHWGGAGVDNEQFF.

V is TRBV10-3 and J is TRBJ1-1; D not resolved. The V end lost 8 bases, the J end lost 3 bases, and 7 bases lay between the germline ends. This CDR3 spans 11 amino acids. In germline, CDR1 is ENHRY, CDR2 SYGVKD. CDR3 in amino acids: CAIGRDTEAFF. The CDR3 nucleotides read TGTGCCATCGGTCGGGACACTGAAGCTTTCTTT.